These 14 T cell receptor beta chains were all obtained from the same sample, sequenced in a study of T-cell reconstitution after alpha-beta-depleted transplantation in children. Preparation of the TCRbeta library used unique molecular identifiers. TCRdb called the PCR reads again in MiXCR, with one record for every CDR3 protein. In the table there are under 300,000 distinct CDR3 sequences, approximately 10% of which are singletons. Material: peripheral blood, obtained 180 days after TCRalphabeta/CD19-depleted stem cell transplant. The source of these receptors is a male patient under 10 years old who had a stem cell transplant for chronic granulomatous disease, so the T cells may come from the graft donor.

This clonotype was detected many times. The chain has TRBV7-2 and TRBJ2-1, with unresolved D. This CDR3 is built from 13 residues. The V gene lost 5 bases and the J gene lost 3 bases, with 8 bases spanning the gap. From germline, CDR1 is SGHTA and CDR2 FQGNSA. The CDR3 spells CASSRTDYNEQFF. In DNA form, the CDR3 reads TGTGCCAGCAGCCGGACGGACTACAATGAGCAGTTCTTC.

This clonotype showed up many times. This sequence joins TRBV18 and TRBJ2-1, with TRBD2 identical over 14 bases. The V and J ends lost 0 bases and 7 bases, in that order; junction bases with no gene match: 5. The CDR3 is 17 amino acids. Germline V gene data show CDR1 as KGHSH and CDR2 as LQKENI. DNA of the CDR3: TGTGCCAGCTCACCACCGCGACTAGCGGGAGGGCCTAATGAGCAGTTCTTC. Protein: CASSPPRLAGGPNEQFF. Together with reference TRBV18 and TRBJ2-1, the CDR3 gives the full variable domain: NAGVMQNPRHLVRRRGQEARLRCSPMKGHSHVYWYRQLPEEGLKFMVYLQKENIIDESGMPKERFSAEFPKEGPSILRIQQVVRGDSAAYFCASSPPRLAGGPNEQFFGPGTRLTVL.

This clonotype has just a few counts. The rearrangement uses TRBV5-6 and TRBJ2-1, with 12 bases that match TRBD2. The germline CDR1 and CDR2 sequences are SGHDT and YYEEEE. The CDR3 length is 17 residues. V lost 4 bases to trimming and J lost 8 bases; unmatched junction nucleotides: 13. CDR3 coding DNA: TGTGCCAGCAGCCCACGGCTAGCGGGAGGGAGTAAGGATGAGCAGTTCTTC. It encodes CASSPRLAGGSKDEQFF.

As to this clonotype: With a much larger clone just one base away, this may be a read error. The chain links TRBV9 to TRBJ1-4; tentatively, D is TRBD1 (5 bases). CDR1 and CDR2 (germline): SGDLS, YYNGEE. The CDR3 sequence is 11 residues long. The DNA for the CDR3 is TGTGCCACCAGCCCCGGGACGGGGCTGTTTTTT. This gives the protein CATSPGTGLFF. Full variable domain (missing parts from reference TRBV9 and TRBJ1-4): DSGVTQTPKHLITATGQRVTLRCSPRSGDLSVYWYQQSLDQGLQFLIQYYNGEERAKGNILERFSAQQFPDLHSELNLSSLELGDSALYFCATSPGTGLFFGSGTQLSVL.

The table lists this clonotype with a few counts. The chain uses TRBV18 and TRBJ2-7; 7 nucleotides line up with TRBD1. J gave up 0 bases and V 6 bases, and 8 bases lay outside the gene matches. CDR1 is KGHSH, CDR2 LQKENI, per germline. CDR3 size: 15 residues. The CDR3 here is CASSPGQVSSYEQYF. CDR3 coding DNA: TGTGCCAGCTCGCCCGGACAGGTCAGCTCCTACGAGCAGTACTTC.

A note on this clonotype: A much larger clone differs by one base, so this may be a read error. This chain joins TRBV28 and TRBJ1-4; 7 bases fit TRBD1. This CDR3 spans 15 amino acids. CDR1 is MDHEN and CDR2 is SYDVKM in the germline V gene. CDR3 region: CASRINRGTNEKLIF. CDR3 coding DNA: TGTGCCAGCAGAATTAACAGGGGAACTAATGAAAAACTGATTTTT.

This clonotype was seen repeatedly, ten times or more. The CDR3 loop reads CASSQDTSGARETQYF. In DNA, the CDR3 is TGTGCCAGCAGCCAAGATACATCCGGGGCGAGGGAGACCCAGTACTTC. The chain employs TRBV3-1 and TRBJ2-5; possibly TRBD1 or TRBD2 for D (5 bases each). CDR1 LGHDT and CDR2 YNNKEL come from the germline V gene (reference sequence). This CDR3 has 16 amino acids. The V end was cut by 0 bases, the J end by 5 bases, with 16 bases between.

This clonotype was observed many times. This chain connects TRBV20-1 to TRBJ2-2; TRBD1 aligns across 10 bases. Losses at the gene ends were 4 bases for V and 6 bases for J; bases not matched to a gene: 5. This CDR3 is 14 amino acids long. Germline loops: CDR1 DFQATT, CDR2 SNEGSKA (reference sequence). CDR3 nucleotide sequence: TGCAGTGCTATCAGGGACAGGGGATCCGGGGAGCTGTTTTTT. Protein: CSAIRDRGSGELFF.

Comment on this clonotype: A read error may be the cause here, since a much bigger clone is one base away. V and J are TRBV7-2 and TRBJ2-7; 8 bases line up with TRBD1. The CDR3 sequence is 15 residues long. CDR1 is SGHTA and CDR2 is FQGNSA in the germline V gene. V shed 11 bases and J 3 bases; nucleotides not matched to a gene: 15. This CDR3 is CAGTQGAERSYEQYF. CDR3 in DNA: TGTGCCGGCACCCAGGGGGCGGAACGGAGCTACGAGCAGTACTTC.

This clonotype has ten or more counts. V and J are TRBV5-1 and TRBJ2-3, with D possibly matching TRBD2 (6 bases). With 0 bases removed from V and 1 base from J, the gap between germline ends came to 12 bases. The CDR3 runs 16 residues. Germline CDR1 reads SGHRS; CDR2 reads YFSETQ. CDR3 nucleotide sequence: TGCGCCAGCAGCTTGGCCGGGGGTGGGGGCACAGATACGCAGTATTTT. Protein sequence: CASSLAGGGGTDTQYF.

There are many counts of this clonotype. The V call is TRBV5-1, the J call TRBJ2-7, with D maybe TRBD2 (5 bases). The V end was cut by 1 base, the J end by 0 bases, with 11 bases between. Germline V gene sequence: CDR1 SGHRS, CDR2 YFSETQ. This CDR3 spans 15 amino acids. DNA for the CDR3: TGCGCCAGCAGCTTGAGCCGAGGGAGCTCCTACGAGCAGTACTTC. Its protein is CASSLSRGSSYEQYF.

Many counts were recorded for this clonotype. The rearrangement joins TRBV6-5 to TRBJ2-7, with a possible D match to TRBD1 (5 bases). Germline-derived CDR1 and CDR2 are MNHEY and SVGAGI. V shed 4 bases and J shed 1 base, with 8 bases lying between them. The CDR3 is made up of 13 amino acids. DNA of the CDR3: TGTGCCAGCAGTTCAGGGATGTCCTACGAGCAGTACTTC. It is translated as CASSSGMSYEQYF.

This rearrangement joins TRBV14 to TRBJ2-1; 9 bases are shared with TRBD2. After removal of 3 bases from V and 6 bases from J, the junction contained 21 bases not matched to a gene. Germline assignment: CDR1 SGHDN and CDR2 FVKESK. The CDR3 runs to 20 residues. The CDR3 bases are TGTGCCAGCAGCCAGGACGTTGGGGGCATGGGACTAGCTGCGGCCAATGAGCAGTTCTTC. Protein sequence: CASSQDVGGMGLAAANEQFF.

This clonotype was recorded at least ten times. V gene TRBV19 combines with J gene TRBJ2-2; the match to TRBD1 covers 7 bases. Germline trimming cut 7 bases from V and 0 bases from J; bases unmatched to any gene: 5. Germline lookup yields CDR1 LNHDA and CDR2 SQIVND (reference sequence). There are 15 residues in the CDR3. In DNA form, the CDR3 reads TGTGCCAGTACCACAGGGGACCCGAACACCGGGGAGCTGTTTTTT. Translation gives CASTTGDPNTGELFF.